This T cell receptor beta chain was sequenced in a study of spatial heterogeneity in lung cancer. The time point denotes: sample taken at primary tumor resection. The authors sequenced whole RNA from tumor, nontumor lung or frozen PBMC without sorting. Trimming at V came to 4 bases and at J to 4 bases, leaving 5 bases not matched to a gene. The V gene's germline CDR1 is LGHNA and CDR2 YNFKEQ. The CDR3 consists of 15 residues. TCRdb re-called the 5' RACE reads with MiXCR, one entry per CDR3 protein. The sample yields 6,600 or so distinct CDR3 sequences, 4.5% to 7% seen once. This clonotype was seen repeatedly, ten times or more. The library was designed around alpha chains, so this beta chain is a stray read whose abundance carries little weight.

The sequencing here drew on normal lung tissue next to the tumor, taken at surgery. This clonotype was obtained from a female donor with early-stage non-small cell lung cancer. The V call is TRBV4-2, the J call TRBJ2-1, with 9 bases identical to TRBD1. CDR3 loop: CASSPGTGIYNEQFF. The DNA for the CDR3 is TGTGCCAGCAGCCCCGGGACAGGGATTTACAATGAGCAGTTCTTC.